Listed below are T cell receptor beta chains from one sample, sequenced in a study of shared clonotypes between healthy human individuals. Sequenced by immunoSEQ multiplex PCR; TCRdb stores in-frame clones only, minus some. This sample yields roughly 2.2 million clones, of which more than 85% are seen a single time; 0.35% to 0.45% belongs to the top ten. The specimen was naive CD4+ T cells from PBMCs. These receptor sequences come from a man between 18 and 35 years old in good health. Some clones in this sample may be carry-over from other donors' samples. CDR3s include the opening cysteine and the closing phenylalanine or tryptophan. The D gene is left open where the match is weak. Clone size is stated in some rows and not others, as once, few, many or a class when expanded.

d_call,clone_size,v_call,cdr3_length,j_call,cdr3_aa,cdr3_nt
NA,NA,TRBV7-2,14,TRBJ1-4,CASSSPRENEKLFF,TGTGCCAGCAGCTCCCCTCGCGAAAATGAAAAACTGTTTTTT
NA,NA,TRBV11-2,14,TRBJ2-6,CASSLGAGANVLTF,TGTGCCAGCAGCTTAGGGGCTGGGGCCAACGTCCTGACTTTC
NA,NA,TRBV2,14,TRBJ2-7,CASGRQGGDHEQYF,TGTGCCAGCGGGCGACAGGGCGGGGACCACGAGCAGTACTTC
NA,once,TRBV15,15,TRBJ2-3,CATSRDSAGTDTQYF,TGTGCCACCAGCAGAGATAGCGCTGGCACAGATACGCAGTATTTT
TRBD1,NA,TRBV5-1,14,TRBJ2-7,CASSVGTGGREQYF,TGCGCCAGCAGCGTCGGGACAGGGGGGCGCGAGCAGTACTTC
NA,once,TRBV6-5,14,TRBJ1-1,CASRGTGRRTEAFF,TGTGCCAGCAGGGGAACCGGGAGGAGGACTGAAGCTTTCTTT
NA,NA,TRBV15,18,TRBJ1-4,CATSRDRAAQAMDEKLFF,TGTGCCACCAGCAGAGATCGGGCCGCCCAAGCGATGGATGAAAAACTGTTTTTT
NA,NA,TRBV11-1,14,TRBJ2-3,CASSSNRDGRSQYF,TGTGCCAGCAGCTCCAATAGAGACGGACGCTCGCAGTATTTT
NA,NA,TRBV5-1,14,TRBJ2-5,CASSFLESSETQYF,TGCGCCAGCAGCTTTCTCGAAAGTTCGGAGACCCAGTACTTC
TRBD1,NA,TRBV30,14,TRBJ1-4,CAWSRDRANEKLFF,TGTGCCTGGAGTAGGGACAGGGCTAATGAAAAACTGTTTTTT
NA,NA,TRBV7-8,12,TRBJ2-3,CASSPPASTQYF,TGTGCCAGCAGCCCCCCGGCGTCTACGCAGTATTTT
TRBD1,NA,TRBV5-4,16,TRBJ1-3,CASSSYRGDSGNTIYF,TGTGCCAGCAGCTCCTACAGGGGAGACTCTGGAAACACCATATATTTT
NA,NA,TRBV9,13,TRBJ2-7,CASSVEPESEQYF,TGTGCCAGCAGCGTAGAACCAGAAAGCGAGCAGTACTTC
TRBD2,NA,TRBV7-2,15,TRBJ2-7,CASSLTSGRSYEQYF,TGTGCCAGCAGCTTGACTAGCGGGAGGAGCTACGAGCAGTACTTC
NA,once,TRBV9,15,TRBJ1-4,CASSAAPTANEKLFF,TGTGCCAGCAGCGCCGCCCCGACAGCTAATGAAAAACTGTTTTTT
NA,NA,TRBV27,14,TRBJ1-4,CASSIKGLGEKLFF,TGTGCCAGCAGCATAAAGGGGTTAGGGGAAAAACTGTTTTTT
TRBD2,once,TRBV6-1,14,TRBJ2-2,CASGAGGPSGELFF,TGTGCCAGCGGAGCGGGAGGGCCGTCCGGGGAGCTGTTTTTT
TRBD1,NA,TRBV10-3,16,TRBJ1-5,CAISETHRGSGQPQHF,TGTGCCATCAGTGAAACCCACAGGGGTTCAGGCCAGCCCCAGCATTTT
TRBD2,NA,TRBV7-3,18,TRBJ2-3,CASSLWAAGLAGGDTQYF,TGTGCCAGCAGCTTATGGGCCGCGGGACTAGCGGGGGGAGATACGCAGTATTTT
NA,NA,TRBV25-1,11,TRBJ2-7,CASSERYEQYF,TGTGCCAGCAGTGAACGGTACGAGCAGTACTTC
TRBD2,NA,TRBV6-1,13,TRBJ2-5,CASRRLAGETQYF,TGTGCCAGCAGGAGGCTAGCGGGGGAGACCCAGTACTTC
TRBD2,NA,TRBV28,16,TRBJ2-2,CASSLVEREYTGELFF,TGTGCCAGCAGTTTAGTCGAGCGGGAGTATACCGGGGAGCTGTTTTTT
TRBD1,NA,TRBV30,12,TRBJ1-2,CAWSAPGGGYTF,TGTGCCTGGAGTGCCCCAGGGGGTGGCTACACCTTC
TRBD1,few,TRBV6-5,12,TRBJ2-1,CASMDRDNEQFF,TGTGCCAGCATGGACAGGGACAATGAGCAGTTCTTC
NA,NA,TRBV7-2,14,TRBJ2-3,CASSQGGDSDTQYF,TGTGCCAGCAGCCAAGGAGGGGATTCGGATACGCAGTATTTT
TRBD1,NA,TRBV5-1,14,TRBJ2-7,CASSLDRSSYEQYF,TGCGCCAGCAGCCTGGACAGGAGCTCCTACGAGCAGTACTTC
NA,NA,TRBV5-7,12,TRBJ2-7,CASRGPPYEQYF,TGTGCCAGCAGGGGACCTCCCTACGAGCAGTACTTC
NA,NA,TRBV7-2,15,TRBJ2-1,CASSPDRSSYNEQFF,TGTGCCAGCAGCCCCGACCGTAGCTCCTACAATGAGCAGTTCTTC
NA,NA,TRBV11-2,18,TRBJ1-3,CASRTGTEGLSGGNTIYF,TGTGCCAGCAGGACCGGGACGGAAGGTCTCTCGGGAGGAAACACCATATATTTT
TRBD2,NA,TRBV18,16,TRBJ2-1,CASSRIGTSGSNEQFF,TGTGCCAGCTCACGTATAGGGACTAGCGGGTCCAATGAGCAGTTCTTC
NA,few,TRBV18,13,TRBJ1-1,CASSPDQNTEAFF,TGTGCCAGCTCCCCGGACCAAAACACTGAAGCTTTCTTT
NA,NA,TRBV7-2,14,TRBJ1-2,CASSPSATVYGYTF,TGTGCCAGCAGCCCCTCCGCGACAGTTTATGGCTACACCTTC
TRBD1,NA,TRBV10-3,15,TRBJ1-4,CAISDVWTGQEKLFF,TGTGCCATCAGTGATGTATGGACAGGGCAGGAAAAACTGTTTTTT
NA,once,TRBV11-2,14,TRBJ2-3,CASSLVSSTDTQYF,TGTGCCAGCAGCTTAGTTAGCAGCACAGATACGCAGTATTTT
NA,NA,TRBV11-3,13,TRBJ1-2,CASSIQGCGGYTF,TGTGCCAGCAGTATACAGGGCTGCGGAGGCTACACCTTC
TRBD2,NA,TRBV9,14,TRBJ2-7,CASGQGSGSFEQYF,TGTGCCAGCGGCCAGGGAAGCGGGAGCTTTGAGCAGTACTTC
TRBD2,NA,TRBV5-5,15,TRBJ2-1,CASSQTSGPYNEQFF,TGTGCCAGCAGCCAGACTAGCGGGCCTTACAATGAGCAGTTCTTC
TRBD2,NA,TRBV11-2,17,TRBJ2-7,CASSLGLAVISSYEQYF,TGTGCCAGCAGCTTGGGACTAGCGGTAATAAGCTCCTACGAGCAGTACTTC
TRBD1,once,TRBV5-1,15,TRBJ2-1,CASSIGQGVGNEQFF,TGCGCCAGCAGCATTGGACAGGGAGTTGGCAATGAGCAGTTCTTC
NA,once,TRBV5-1,15,TRBJ1-2,CASRTDGGSRYGYTF,TGCGCCAGCAGAACGGACGGCGGAAGTCGCTATGGCTACACCTTC
NA,NA,TRBV2,14,TRBJ1-4,CASRSRATNEKLFF,TGTGCCAGCAGATCAAGGGCAACTAATGAAAAACTGTTTTTT
NA,NA,TRBV7-8,14,TRBJ1-5,CASSLEQGNQPQHF,TGTGCCAGCAGCTTAGAACAGGGCAATCAGCCCCAGCATTTT
TRBD1,NA,TRBV25-1,15,TRBJ2-2,CASSLQGSYTGELFF,TGTGCCAGCAGCCTACAGGGGTCCTACACCGGGGAGCTGTTTTTT
NA,few,TRBV11-3,14,TRBJ1-1,CASSLGGRNTEAFF,TGTGCCAGCAGCTTAGGAGGAAGAAACACTGAAGCTTTCTTT
NA,NA,TRBV27,14,TRBJ1-4,CASSSPGLHEKLFF,TGTGCCAGCAGTTCCCCGGGGCTCCATGAAAAACTGTTTTTT
TRBD2,NA,TRBV9,13,TRBJ2-1,CASSVASGTEQFF,TGTGCCAGCAGCGTAGCCAGCGGGACCGAGCAGTTCTTC
TRBD2,NA,TRBV11-3,17,TRBJ2-7,CASSLRETLAGGYEQYF,TGTGCCAGCAGCTTACGCGAAACCTTAGCGGGAGGGTACGAGCAGTACTTC
NA,NA,TRBV6-1,14,TRBJ1-1,CASSRDPPGTEAFF,TGTGCCAGCAGCCGGGACCCACCGGGCACTGAAGCTTTCTTT
NA,NA,TRBV15,22,TRBJ1-5,CATSRDGSMGTPRTYSNQPQHF,TGTGCCACCAGCAGAGATGGTTCTATGGGGACACCGAGGACTTATAGCAATCAGCCCCAGCATTTT
TRBD2,NA,TRBV5-1,16,TRBJ2-1,CASSWGLAGLYNEQFF,TGCGCCAGCAGCTGGGGACTAGCGGGACTCTACAATGAGCAGTTCTTC
NA,NA,TRBV10-1,15,TRBJ1-4,CASSESQQGKFKLFF,TGCGCCAGCAGTGAGTCCCAGCAGGGAAAGTTTAAACTGTTTTTT
TRBD1,NA,TRBV5-1,15,TRBJ2-2,CASSLGTANTGELFF,TGCGCCAGCAGCCTCGGGACAGCGAACACCGGGGAGCTGTTTTTT
NA,NA,TRBV15,18,TRBJ1-4,CATSRTLSASATNEKLFF,TGTGCCACCAGCAGAACTCTATCCGCCAGTGCAACTAATGAAAAACTGTTTTTT
NA,NA,TRBV6-6,13,TRBJ1-5,CASSYEGLQPQHF,TGTGCCAGCAGTTACGAGGGGTTACAGCCCCAGCATTTT
NA,NA,TRBV5-4,14,TRBJ2-2,CASSLGENTGELFF,TGTGCCAGCAGCTTGGGGGAAAACACCGGGGAGCTGTTTTTT
TRBD2,NA,TRBV29-1,12,TRBJ2-1,CSGSGGSNEQFF,TGCAGCGGAAGCGGGGGGAGCAATGAGCAGTTCTTC
TRBD2,NA,TRBV2,15,TRBJ2-1,CASSEEGGSLAEQFF,TGTGCCAGCAGTGAAGAGGGCGGGAGTTTGGCTGAGCAGTTCTTC
NA,once,TRBV9,14,TRBJ2-7,CASSVLPGSYEQYF,TGTGCCAGCAGCGTTTTACCCGGTTCCTACGAGCAGTACTTC